This is a list of T cell receptor beta chains from one sample in a study of T cell responses to AZD1222 COVID-19 vaccine. Here immunoSEQ multiplex PCR was the method, and the copy in TCRdb shows in-frame clones only, minus some. Here the sample spans some 150,000 clones, about nine tenths being singletons. The sample here was peripheral blood, taken 28 days after the second AZD1222 dose. The receptors come from an adult who received the AZD1222 COVID-19 vaccine. Each CDR3 is given without its conserved first and last residue. Fields, in order: CDR3 protein, V gene, clone size, J gene. Size values are once, few and many counts, or a class for expanded clones, and some rows have none.

cdr3_aa: ASSPVGNTGELF
v_call: TRBV14
clone_size: -
j_call: TRBJ2-2

cdr3_aa: ASSLRGRAETQY
v_call: TRBV5-4
clone_size: once
j_call: TRBJ2-5

cdr3_aa: ASSRHPNYGYT
v_call: TRBV12-3/TRBV12-4
clone_size: -
j_call: TRBJ1-2

cdr3_aa: ASSRLGNYGYT
v_call: TRBV3-1/TRBV3-2
clone_size: -
j_call: TRBJ1-2

cdr3_aa: ASSVRGTAGANVLT
v_call: TRBV9
clone_size: -
j_call: TRBJ2-6

cdr3_aa: ASSPPASDPYEQY
v_call: TRBV18
clone_size: -
j_call: TRBJ2-7

cdr3_aa: ATSRSRDRLSSYNEQF
v_call: TRBV15
clone_size: -
j_call: TRBJ2-1

cdr3_aa: ASSYRSVGTEAF
v_call: TRBV2
clone_size: -
j_call: TRBJ1-1

cdr3_aa: ASSLNPRGTDSPLH
v_call: TRBV7-6
clone_size: -
j_call: TRBJ1-6

cdr3_aa: ASSQDMVASDGYT
v_call: TRBV4-1
clone_size: -
j_call: TRBJ1-2

cdr3_aa: ASSEGLWNTEAF
v_call: TRBV6-1
clone_size: few
j_call: TRBJ1-1

cdr3_aa: ASRSPPGGYT
v_call: TRBV5-1
clone_size: -
j_call: TRBJ1-2

cdr3_aa: ASRENSGTEAF
v_call: TRBV10-2
clone_size: -
j_call: TRBJ1-1

cdr3_aa: ASSTSGTGGESNYGYT
v_call: TRBV7-8
clone_size: -
j_call: TRBJ1-2

cdr3_aa: SVRTPTDTQY
v_call: TRBV29-1
clone_size: -
j_call: TRBJ2-3

cdr3_aa: ASSVQGRGGYT
v_call: TRBV2
clone_size: -
j_call: TRBJ1-2

cdr3_aa: ASSGTGASNSPLH
v_call: TRBV11-2
clone_size: -
j_call: TRBJ1-6

cdr3_aa: ASSQSGAGGTQY
v_call: TRBV5-4
clone_size: -
j_call: TRBJ2-5

cdr3_aa: ASSLLGGDGETQY
v_call: TRBV7-3
clone_size: -
j_call: TRBJ2-5

cdr3_aa: ASSQVLAGGTQY
v_call: TRBV3-1/TRBV3-2
clone_size: -
j_call: TRBJ2-3

cdr3_aa: ASSVGWGNGDTEAF
v_call: TRBV9
clone_size: -
j_call: TRBJ1-1

cdr3_aa: ASSPRDTGTEAF
v_call: TRBV6-5
clone_size: -
j_call: TRBJ1-1

cdr3_aa: ASRSHGPRGYT
v_call: TRBV12-2
clone_size: -
j_call: TRBJ1-2

cdr3_aa: VNGGHNSYEQY
v_call: TRBV27
clone_size: few
j_call: TRBJ2-7

cdr3_aa: ASSLGRRASYEQY
v_call: TRBV7-8
clone_size: -
j_call: TRBJ2-7

cdr3_aa: ASSQDSNQPQH
v_call: TRBV3-1/TRBV3-2
clone_size: -
j_call: TRBJ1-5

cdr3_aa: ASSPGGYGYT
v_call: TRBV6-5
clone_size: once
j_call: TRBJ1-2

cdr3_aa: ATSRDRLTNEKLF
v_call: TRBV15
clone_size: -
j_call: TRBJ1-4

cdr3_aa: ASISTDTQY
v_call: TRBV7-9
clone_size: once
j_call: TRBJ2-3

cdr3_aa: ASSLSTGGFYEQY
v_call: TRBV27
clone_size: once
j_call: TRBJ2-7

cdr3_aa: ASSSNSGGIGEQF
v_call: TRBV13
clone_size: -
j_call: TRBJ2-1

cdr3_aa: ASSKDRAPYEQY
v_call: TRBV5-1
clone_size: few
j_call: TRBJ2-7

cdr3_aa: AWTAGNQPQH
v_call: TRBV30
clone_size: -
j_call: TRBJ1-5

cdr3_aa: ASSLAVSSEQY
v_call: TRBV7-9
clone_size: -
j_call: TRBJ2-7

cdr3_aa: ASNSGRPNEKLF
v_call: TRBV5-6
clone_size: few
j_call: TRBJ1-4

cdr3_aa: ASSQGPLWGYT
v_call: TRBV3-1/TRBV3-2
clone_size: -
j_call: TRBJ1-2

cdr3_aa: ASSDLPWGGEGPWQTYNEQF
v_call: TRBV6-4
clone_size: -
j_call: TRBJ2-1

cdr3_aa: ASSREGTSGRPGELF
v_call: TRBV4-1
clone_size: -
j_call: TRBJ2-2

cdr3_aa: ASGRVGSNQPQH
v_call: TRBV27
clone_size: -
j_call: TRBJ1-5

cdr3_aa: AIGAKRGNQPQH
v_call: TRBV19
clone_size: -
j_call: TRBJ1-5

cdr3_aa: ASSALGQRGNQPQH
v_call: TRBV19
clone_size: -
j_call: TRBJ1-5

cdr3_aa: ASSSPNEQY
v_call: TRBV9
clone_size: -
j_call: TRBJ2-7

cdr3_aa: ASSLDRGPNQPQH
v_call: TRBV7-6
clone_size: -
j_call: TRBJ1-5

cdr3_aa: ASSLGRGRSETQY
v_call: TRBV7-2
clone_size: few
j_call: TRBJ2-5

cdr3_aa: ASSLGQNNEQF
v_call: TRBV7-2
clone_size: -
j_call: TRBJ2-1

cdr3_aa: ASRSGTAQGGYT
v_call: TRBV28
clone_size: -
j_call: TRBJ1-2

cdr3_aa: ASSPEDSHLETQY
v_call: TRBV21-1
clone_size: -
j_call: TRBJ2-5

cdr3_aa: ASTRRGQDNQPQH
v_call: TRBV2
clone_size: -
j_call: TRBJ1-5

cdr3_aa: ANPRDREYGYT
v_call: TRBV12-3/TRBV12-4
clone_size: -
j_call: TRBJ1-2

cdr3_aa: ASSPLSRGADTEAF
v_call: TRBV9
clone_size: few
j_call: TRBJ1-1